The 9 T cell receptor beta chains below all came from one sample that was sequenced in a study of identical twins. From the 5' RACE reads, TCRdb called clonotypes with MiXCR, one entry per CDR3 protein. The sample has about 1.7 million distinct CDR3 sequences; roughly a third are singletons. What was sequenced was cord blood. Receptors were obtained from a newborn girl in good health.

The V call is TRBV28, the J call TRBJ2-1; 8 nucleotides align to TRBD2. Germline V gene data show CDR1 as MDHEN and CDR2 as SYDVKM. The CDR3 covers 16 residues. V lost 4 bases, J lost 7 bases, and 12 bases stayed unmatched. The CDR3 is CASSSSLGRAVNEQFF. CDR3 nucleotides: TGTGCCAGCAGTTCCTCCCTCGGGAGGGCCGTGAATGAGCAGTTCTTC.

This rearrangement joins TRBV12-3 or TRBV12-4 to TRBJ2-3; D remains ambiguous. Trimming pared 6 bases from V and 4 bases from J, leaving 14 bases between. The CDR3 is 14 residues long. The CDR3 coding sequence is TGTGCCAGCAGCCCTCCGGCTAAACCAGATACGCAGTATTTT. Translated, it gives CASSPPAKPDTQYF.

A few counts support this clonotype. The J gene is TRBJ2-5, the V gene TRBV6-5, with 7 bases fitting TRBD2. Germline V CDR1 and CDR2: MNHEY, SVGAGI. The V segment lost 2 bases and the J segment 11 bases; nucleotides outside the gene matches: 8. The CDR3 contains 13 residues. CDR3 bases: TGTGCCAGCAGTTACGGCGGGAGTAGCGGGCAGTACTTC. It is translated as CASSYGGSSGQYF.

The chain has TRBV7-2 and TRBJ2-3, with 12 bases lining up with TRBD2. Germline V gene data show CDR1 as SGHTA and CDR2 as FQGNSA. V lost 5 bases, J lost 14 bases, and 8 bases stayed unmatched. This CDR3 region has 13 residues. CDR3 bases: TGTGCCAGCAGCCCCCTAGCGGGGGGGTTGTCGTATTTT. Its protein is CASSPLAGGLSYF. The full variable domain, rest sourced from reference TRBV7-2 and TRBJ2-3, is GAGVSQSPSNKVTEKGKDVELRCDPISGHTALYWYRQSLGQGLEFLIYFQGNSAPDKSGLPSDRFSAERTGGSVSTLTIQRTQQEDSAVYLCASSPLAGGLSYFGPGTRLTVL.

V and J are TRBV28 and TRBJ1-5, with 8 bases lining up with TRBD1. Germline V gene data show CDR1 as MDHEN and CDR2 as SYDVKM. This CDR3 region has 16 residues. V shed 6 bases, J shed 4 bases, and the junction held 11 bases outside the gene matches. In DNA form, the CDR3 reads TGTGCCAGCAGGAACCTCGGGACAGGCCTTAATCAGCCCCAGCATTTT. This codes for CASRNLGTGLNQPQHF.

In DNA form, the CDR3 reads TGTGCCAGCAGCCAAGTGACAGGCGGTGGCTACACCTTC. Translated, it gives CASSQVTGGGYTF. The genes are TRBV4-2 and TRBJ1-2; TRBD1 is a possible D gene (6 bases). Germline V gene lookup returns CDR1 LGHNA and CDR2 YNFKEQ. V was cut by 1 base and J by 7 bases, with 10 bases left in between. The CDR3 has 13 residues.

This chain links TRBV20-1 with TRBJ2-1; a possible D gene is TRBD2 (5 bases). CDR3 length equals 17 residues. CDR1 and CDR2 from the germline V gene are DFQATT and SNEGSKA (reference sequence). The V gene lost 3 bases and the J gene lost 2 bases, with 20 bases spanning the gap. Here the CDR3 reads CSASSVLARKTYNEQFF. Here the CDR3 DNA reads TGCAGTGCTAGTTCGGTGTTAGCGCGTAAAACCTACAATGAGCAGTTCTTC.

This clonotype came up many times. This chain connects TRBV20-1 to TRBJ2-3; the D gene could be TRBD1 or TRBD2 (5 bases each). Germline CDR1 DFQATT, CDR2 SNEGSKA (reference sequence). This CDR3 comprises 13 residues. Trimming stripped 3 bases from V and 2 bases from J, with 9 bases between. CDR3 in DNA: TGCAGTGCTAGGGGGGTTTTCACAGATACGCAGTATTTT. Translated: CSARGVFTDTQYF.

This clonotype appeared a few times. The gene calls are TRBV27 and TRBJ1-2; D remains ambiguous. The V gene's germline CDR1 is MNHEY and CDR2 SMNVEV (reference sequence). The CDR3 runs to 15 residues. V was cut by 5 bases and J by 4 bases, with 17 bases left in between. CDR3: CASSPRGVNTYGYTF. CDR3 DNA sequence: TGTGCCAGCAGTCCCCGGGGAGTTAATACCTATGGCTACACCTTC.